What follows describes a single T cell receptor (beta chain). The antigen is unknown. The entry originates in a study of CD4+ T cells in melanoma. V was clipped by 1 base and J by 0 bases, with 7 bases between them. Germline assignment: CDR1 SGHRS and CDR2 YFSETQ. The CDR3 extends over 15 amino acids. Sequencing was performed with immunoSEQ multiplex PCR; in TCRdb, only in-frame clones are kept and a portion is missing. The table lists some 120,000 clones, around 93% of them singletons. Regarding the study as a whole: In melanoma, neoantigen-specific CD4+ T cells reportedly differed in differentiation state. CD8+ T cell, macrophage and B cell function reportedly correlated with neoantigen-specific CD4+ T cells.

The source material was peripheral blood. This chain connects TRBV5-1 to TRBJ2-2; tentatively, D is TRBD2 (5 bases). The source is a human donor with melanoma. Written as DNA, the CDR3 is TGCGCCAGCAGCTTGAACGGGGCGAACACCGGGGAGCTGTTTTTT. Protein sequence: CASSLNGANTGELFF.